These T cell receptor beta chains were read from a single sample in a study of long-term antiretroviral therapy in people with HIV. Assay used: immunoSEQ multiplex PCR; TCRdb lists only in-frame clones, some missing. Here the sample spans tens of thousands of clones, about 96% being singletons. The source material was unsorted PBMCs, sampled 3.7 years after starting antiretroviral therapy. These receptors all stem from a woman aged 50 to 60 with HIV. Each CDR3 is given with its conserved first and last residue. D genes are given only for firm matches. For some rows the clone size is stated as once, few or many, or as a class when expanded; others skip it.

>-|TRBV7-3|TRBJ2-1|-
TGTGCCAGCAGCTCGCACGGCTCCTACAATGAGCAGTTCTTC
CASSSHGSYNEQFF
>-|TRBV19|TRBJ1-5|-
TGTGCCAGTACCAACACGCTATCTTCAGGGGCGGGGAGCAATCAGCCCCAGCATTTT
CASTNTLSSGAGSNQPQHF
>TRBD1|TRBV5-4|TRBJ2-2|-
TGTGCCAGCAGCTTGGGGACAGGGATCGAGGAGCTGTTTTTT
CASSLGTGIEELFF
>-|TRBV19|TRBJ1-5|-
TGTGCCAGTAGTAATGGAGGGTACAGACAGCCCCAGCATTTT
CASSNGGYRQPQHF
>-|TRBV6-1|TRBJ2-7|-
TGTGCCAGCAGTGAAAAGGGGAGCTCCTACGAGCAGTACTTC
CASSEKGSSYEQYF
>-|TRBV6-6|TRBJ2-3|-
TGTGCCAGCAGTTACTCACGGGGTTTGAGCACAGATACGCAGTATTTT
CASSYSRGLSTDTQYF
>-|TRBV4-3|TRBJ1-2|once
TGCGCCAGCAGCCCCGGACAGCCGTATAACTATGGCTACACCTTC
CASSPGQPYNYGYTF
>-|TRBV19|TRBJ2-7|-
TGTGCCAGTAGTAACAATCCGGGAGCCTCCTACGAGCAGTACTTC
CASSNNPGASYEQYF
>-|TRBV11-1|TRBJ1-1|-
TGTGCCAGCAGCCGGACTCGAGCTTTCTTT
CASSRTRAFF
>-|TRBV5-6|TRBJ1-2|-
TGTGCCAGCAGCTTTCGAAACTATGGCTACACCTTC
CASSFRNYGYTF
>-|TRBV6-5|TRBJ1-3|once
TGTGCCAGCAGGACAGGACAAAACACCATATATTTT
CASRTGQNTIYF
>-|TRBV5-1|TRBJ1-5|-
TGCGCCAGCAGCTTGACAGGGATGGACCAGCCCCAGCATTTT
CASSLTGMDQPQHF
>-|TRBV4-3|TRBJ2-2|-
TGCGCCAGCAGCCAAGATCGCGGTTACACCGGGGAGCTGTTTTTT
CASSQDRGYTGELFF
>-|TRBV10-3|TRBJ2-3|once
TGTGCCATCAGTGATGTTGTGACAGGAGGAGATACGCAGTATTTT
CAISDVVTGGDTQYF
>TRBD1|TRBV30|TRBJ1-1|-
TGTGCCTGGAGAATAAGTAATTACAGGGGAGGCACTGAAGCTTTCTTT
CAWRISNYRGGTEAFF
>TRBD1|TRBV5-6|TRBJ1-4|-
TGTGCCAGCAGCCTAACGACAGGGAAGGAATTGAAACTGTTTTTT
CASSLTTGKELKLFF
>TRBD1|TRBV7-8|TRBJ2-7|-
TGTGCCAGCAGCTTAGGGACAGGCCCCTACGAGCAGTACTTC
CASSLGTGPYEQYF
>-|TRBV7-6|TRBJ2-3|-
TGTGCCAGCAGCCTAGGAAGGACAGATACGCAGTATTTT
CASSLGRTDTQYF
>-|TRBV5-1|TRBJ1-3|-
TGCGCCAGCAGCTCCGGGACCTTAGGAAACACCATATATTTT
CASSSGTLGNTIYF
>-|TRBV18|TRBJ1-1|-
TGTGCCAGCTCACCACTCCCCCCGGACACTGAAGCTTTCTTT
CASSPLPPDTEAFF
>TRBD2|TRBV5-1|TRBJ2-2|-
TGCGCCAGCAGCTTGGCCGCGCGGGGGAAAACCGGGGAGCTGTTTTTT
CASSLAARGKTGELFF